This T cell receptor (beta chain) was identified in a study of blood T cell repertoires in COVID-19. The V gene lost 10 bases and the J gene lost 4 bases, with 16 bases spanning the gap. The length of the CDR3 is 14 residues. CDR1 and CDR2 from the germline V gene are LNHDA and SQIVND (reference sequence). How the authors handled the data: How many nucleated cells were present was estimated from reference gene primer amplification. TCRdb keeps only in-frame clones here, not all; method: immunoSEQ multiplex PCR. V, J and clone size are those of that table, while D and trimming were read from the DNA. Of some 400,000 clones in the sample, around 87% were seen once. Enrolled during active infection, Seattle patients were then followed longitudinally.

Specimen: peripheral blood. This clonotype originated in an older woman with COVID-19, enrolled during active disease. The J gene is TRBJ2-2, the V gene TRBV19; TRBD1 might be the D (7 bases). CDR3 loop: CATDPQGGTGELFF. The CDR3 DNA is TGTGCCACGGATCCCCAGGGGGGCACCGGGGAGCTGTTTTTT.